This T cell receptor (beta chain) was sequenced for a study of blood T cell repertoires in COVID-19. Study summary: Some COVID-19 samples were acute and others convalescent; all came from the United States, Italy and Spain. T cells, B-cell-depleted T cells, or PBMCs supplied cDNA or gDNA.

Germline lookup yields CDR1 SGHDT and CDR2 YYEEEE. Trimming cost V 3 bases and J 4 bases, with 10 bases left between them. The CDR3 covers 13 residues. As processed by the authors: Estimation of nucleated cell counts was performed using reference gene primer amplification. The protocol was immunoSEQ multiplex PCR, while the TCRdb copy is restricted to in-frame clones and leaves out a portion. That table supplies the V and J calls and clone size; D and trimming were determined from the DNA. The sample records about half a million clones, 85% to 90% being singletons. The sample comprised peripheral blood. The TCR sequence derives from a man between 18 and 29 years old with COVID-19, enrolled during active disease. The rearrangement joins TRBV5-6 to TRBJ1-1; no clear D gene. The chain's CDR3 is CASSSGLTTEAFF. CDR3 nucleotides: TGTGCCAGCAGCTCGGGGTTGACCACTGAAGCTTTCTTT.